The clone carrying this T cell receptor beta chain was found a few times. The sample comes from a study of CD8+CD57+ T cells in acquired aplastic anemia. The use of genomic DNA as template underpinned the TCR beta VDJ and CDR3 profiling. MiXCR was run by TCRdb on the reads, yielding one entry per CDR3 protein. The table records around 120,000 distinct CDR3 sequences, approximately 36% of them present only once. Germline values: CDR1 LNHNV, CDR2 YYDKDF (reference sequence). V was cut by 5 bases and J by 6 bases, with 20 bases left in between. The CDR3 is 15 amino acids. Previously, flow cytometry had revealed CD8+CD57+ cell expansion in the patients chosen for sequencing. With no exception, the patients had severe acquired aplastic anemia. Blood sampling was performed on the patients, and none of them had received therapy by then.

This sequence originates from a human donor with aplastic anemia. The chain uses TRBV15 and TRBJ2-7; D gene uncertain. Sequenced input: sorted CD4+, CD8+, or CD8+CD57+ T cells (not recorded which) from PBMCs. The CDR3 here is CATSPVRGIGGEQYF. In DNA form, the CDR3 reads TGTGCCACCAGCCCAGTCCGTGGGATAGGTGGCGAGCAGTACTTC.